Below are 21 T cell receptor beta chains sequenced from a single sample in a study of graft-versus-host responses after intestinal transplantation. The assay was immunoSEQ multiplex PCR, and TCRdb's table has in-frame clones only and misses some. Here the sample spans about 29,000 clones, 70% to 90% being singletons. Sequenced material: PBMCs, taken approximately 460 days after intestinal transplantation. These receptors were obtained from a human patient who received an intestinal transplant, so some T cells may come from the graft donor.

The J gene is TRBJ1-4, the V gene TRBV19; 7 bases are a match to TRBD1. V was clipped by 6 bases and J by 8 bases; unmatched bases: 15. The CDR3 length is 16 residues. Germline V lookup: CDR1 LNHDA, CDR2 SQIVND (reference sequence). In nucleotides, the CDR3 is TGTGCCAGTAGAAGGGGGGACAGTGCCGCGTTAGAAAAACTGTTTTTT. Translated: CASRRGDSAALEKLFF.

This chain uses TRBV6-5 with TRBJ2-7; TRBD2 matches at 7 bases. The CDR3 extends over 14 amino acids. Trimming cost V 5 bases and J 3 bases; bases outside gene matches: 7. Germline V gene lookup returns CDR1 MNHEY and CDR2 SVGAGI. CDR3 residues: CASSPVGGSYEQYF. The CDR3 DNA follows: TGTGCCAGCAGTCCCGTGGGGGGGAGCTACGAGCAGTACTTC.

This clone was seen a single time. This chain connects TRBV6-1 to TRBJ2-7; 9 bases fit TRBD1. CDR3 length: 14 amino acids. CDR1 MNHNS and CDR2 SASEGT come from the germline V gene. V gave up 6 bases and J gave up 2 bases; unmatched junction bases: 5. CDR3 residues: CASSRQGGPYEQYF. The CDR3 region has the DNA TGTGCCAGCAGCCGACAGGGGGGTCCCTACGAGCAGTACTTC.

This clone was seen a single time. This rearrangement joins TRBV10-3 to TRBJ2-1, with D possibly matching TRBD1 (5 bases). The V and J ends lost 4 bases and 2 bases respectively, with 6 bases between them. CDR1 is ENHRY, CDR2 SYGVKD, per germline. The CDR3 loop spans 13 amino acids. Here the CDR3 reads CAISATAYNEQFF. The CDR3, as DNA: TGTGCCATCAGTGCGACAGCCTACAATGAGCAGTTCTTC.

The chain recombines TRBV4-1 with TRBJ1-2; unclear D gene. This CDR3 contains 13 residues. Trimming shortened V by 1 base and J by 3 bases, and 6 bases separated the two germline ends. In germline, CDR1 is MGHRA, CDR2 YSYEKL. CDR3 coding DNA: TGCGCCAGCAGCCAAGTGGGTCACTATGGCTACACCTTC. This sequence encodes CASSQVGHYGYTF.

This chain connects TRBV5-4 to TRBJ1-2; D may be TRBD1 (5 bases). Germline CDR1 reads SGHNT; CDR2 reads YYREEE (reference sequence). CDR3 length: 15 amino acids. The V gene lost 4 bases and the J gene lost 4 bases, with 17 bases spanning the gap. CDR3 nucleotide sequence: TGTGCCAGCAGCGTAGGGATCACAGGACCCTATGGCTACACCTTC. It yields the protein CASSVGITGPYGYTF.

This chain uses TRBV28 with TRBJ1-2; maybe TRBD1 (5 bases). The CDR3 loop spans 15 amino acids. V lost 3 bases and J lost 8, with 19 bases in between. CDR1 and CDR2 from the germline V gene are MDHEN and SYDVKM. In DNA, the CDR3 is TGTGCCAGCAGTTTGCAGGGTCGTCTCCCCTTCGGCTACACCTTC. It codes for CASSLQGRLPFGYTF.

The chain uses TRBV11-3 and TRBJ2-7, with 11 bases lining up with TRBD1. V lost 6 bases, J lost 3 bases, and 4 bases stayed unmatched. This CDR3 comprises 14 residues. CDR1 and CDR2 (germline): SGHNT, YENEEA. The DNA for the CDR3 is TGTGCCAGCAGGACCGGGACAGGGGGCTACGAGCAGTACTTC. Translation: CASRTGTGGYEQYF.

This chain connects TRBV7-2 to TRBJ2-1, with a possible D match to TRBD1 (6 bases). The CDR3 totals 15 residues. Trimming took 1 base from V and 6 from J, leaving 13 bases between them. CDR1 and CDR2 (germline): SGHTA, FQGNSA. The CDR3 DNA reads TGTGCCAGCAGCTTAGAACAGGGATCCCCCAATGAGCAGTTCTTC. Translation gives CASSLEQGSPNEQFF.

The chain has TRBV10-3 and TRBJ2-2; 10 bases are a match to TRBD1. The CDR3 is 14 residues long. V gave up 6 bases and J gave up 4 bases; unmatched junction bases: 2. The germline gives CDR1 ENHRY, CDR2 SYGVKD. This chain's CDR3 is CAIRGQGFTGELFF. CDR3 nucleotides: TGTGCCATCAGGGGACAGGGGTTCACCGGGGAGCTGTTTTTT.

This sequence joins TRBV10-1 and TRBJ1-4, with 8 bases lining up with TRBD1. V trimming: 6 bases; J trimming: 8 bases; junction bases outside the gene matches: 8. Germline CDR1 is WNHNN and CDR2 is SYGVQD (reference sequence). The CDR3 totals 14 residues. CDR3 loop: CASSLDREDEKLFF. In DNA, the CDR3 is TGCGCCAGCAGCCTGGACAGGGAAGACGAAAAACTGTTTTTT.

J is TRBJ2-7 and V is TRBV28; unclear D gene. CDR3 length: 11 amino acids. Germline-derived CDR1 and CDR2 are MDHEN and SYDVKM. V lost 8 bases to trimming and J lost 6 bases, with 11 bases between them. The CDR3 DNA is TGTGCCAGCCCCGATCCGGGCGAGCAGTACTTC. Amino acids: CASPDPGEQYF.

The chain links TRBV11-2 to TRBJ1-2; possible D gene TRBD1, 5 bases. This CDR3 has 17 residues. Germline V gene data show CDR1 as SGHAT and CDR2 as FQNNGV. Trimming removed 5 bases at V and 1 base at J, with 20 bases between. This CDR3 is CASSPIWGNSINYGYTF. The CDR3 DNA sequence: TGTGCCAGCAGCCCGATCTGGGGGAACAGTATTAACTATGGCTACACCTTC.

This chain uses TRBV2 with TRBJ1-2; 9 bases are shared with TRBD1. Germline V gives CDR1 SNHLY, CDR2 FYNNEI. CDR3 length: 15 amino acids. The V and J ends lost 2 bases and 7 bases, in that order; junction bases with no gene match: 8. The CDR3 here is CASSEWRTGAGGYTF. The CDR3 DNA sequence: TGTGCCAGCAGTGAATGGAGGACAGGGGCGGGTGGCTACACCTTC.

The V call is TRBV30, the J call TRBJ1-6; maybe TRBD1 (6 bases). Deletions cut 6 bases from V and 0 bases from J, with 12 bases between. This CDR3 has 15 residues. Germline CDR1 is GTSNPN and CDR2 is SVGIG (reference sequence). The chain's CDR3 is CACNSGDSYNSPLHF. The CDR3, as DNA: TGTGCCTGTAATTCAGGGGACTCCTATAATTCACCCCTCCACTTT.

The chain is built from TRBV5-6 and TRBJ1-2; D is perhaps TRBD1 (6 bases). CDR1 and CDR2 (germline): SGHDT, YYEEEE. V was shortened by 4 bases and J by 0 bases, with 13 bases between the two germline ends. This CDR3 comprises 15 residues. The CDR3 DNA sequence: TGTGCCAGCAGCCCCCGGGACAAAGCTAACTATGGCTACACCTTC. Translating it yields CASSPRDKANYGYTF.

V usage is TRBV18 and J usage is TRBJ2-7; perhaps TRBD1 as D (5 bases). The CDR3 is 12 residues long. V lost 3 bases and J 5 bases, leaving 8 bases between the germline ends. Germline V gene data show CDR1 as KGHSH and CDR2 as LQKENI. CDR3 nucleotide sequence: TGTGCCAGCTCACCCTCCAGGGACGAGCAGTACTTC. It encodes CASSPSRDEQYF.

The J gene is TRBJ2-7, the V gene TRBV28, with 7 bases lining up with TRBD1. The CDR3 contains 14 residues. The V gene end was trimmed by 2 bases and the J gene end by 5 bases; junction bases not matched to a gene: 6. CDR1 and CDR2 (germline): MDHEN, SYDVKM. The CDR3 reads CASSLDRVLHEQYF. The CDR3 DNA is TGTGCCAGCAGTTTAGACAGGGTCCTTCACGAGCAGTACTTC. Drawing the rest from reference TRBV28 and TRBJ2-7, the complete variable domain is DVKVTQSSRYLVKRTGEKVFLECVQDMDHENMFWYRQDPGLGLRLIYFSYDVKMKEKGDIPEGYSVSREKKERFSLILESASTNQTSMYLCASSLDRVLHEQYFGPGTRLTVT.

The V gene is TRBV27, the J gene TRBJ1-2; D gene ambiguous. This CDR3 has 13 amino acids. CDR1 and CDR2 from the germline V gene are MNHEY and SMNVEV (reference sequence). Trimming cost V 3 bases and J 7 bases, with 12 bases left between them. The CDR3 sequence: CASSFRRDIGYTF. Written as DNA, the CDR3 is TGTGCCAGCAGTTTTAGGAGGGATATTGGCTACACCTTC.

The chain joins TRBV7-9 to TRBJ2-3; 7 bases align to TRBD2. The length of the CDR3 is 17 residues. Germline V gene data show CDR1 as SEHNR and CDR2 as FQNEAQ (reference sequence). The V and J ends lost 3 bases and 3 bases, in that order; junction bases with no gene match: 12. This CDR3 reads CASSFLASGSQTDTQYF. The CDR3 region has the DNA TGTGCCAGCAGCTTTTTAGCTAGCGGAAGCCAAACAGATACGCAGTATTTT.

The gene calls are TRBV10-1 and TRBJ2-6; the D gene could be TRBD1 or TRBD2 (5 bases each). The V and J ends lost 2 bases and 2 bases respectively, with 13 bases between them. The CDR3 runs to 17 residues. Per germline, CDR1 WNHNN and CDR2 SYGVQD (reference sequence). CDR3 nucleotide sequence: TGCGCCAGCAGTGAGGGGTCCGGGGCGGCTGGGGCCAACGTCCTGACTTTC. It translates to CASSEGSGAAGANVLTF.